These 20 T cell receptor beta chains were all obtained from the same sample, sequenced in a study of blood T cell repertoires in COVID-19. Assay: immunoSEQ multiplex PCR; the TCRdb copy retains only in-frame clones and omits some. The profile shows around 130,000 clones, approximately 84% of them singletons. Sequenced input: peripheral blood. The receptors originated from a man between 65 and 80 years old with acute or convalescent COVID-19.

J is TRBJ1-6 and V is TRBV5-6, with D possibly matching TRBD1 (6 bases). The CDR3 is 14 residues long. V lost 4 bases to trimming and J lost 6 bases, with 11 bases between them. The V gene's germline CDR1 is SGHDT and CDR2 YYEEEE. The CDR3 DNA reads TGTGCCAGCAGCCATCAGGGGCTTAATTCACCCCTCCACTTT. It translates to CASSHQGLNSPLHF.

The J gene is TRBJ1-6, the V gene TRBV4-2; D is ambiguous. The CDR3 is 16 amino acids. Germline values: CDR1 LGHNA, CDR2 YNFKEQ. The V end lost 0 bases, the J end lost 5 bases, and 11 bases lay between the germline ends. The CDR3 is CASSQDRNSNNSPLHF. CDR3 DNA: TGTGCCAGCAGCCAAGATAGGAACAGTAATAATTCACCCCTCCACTTT.

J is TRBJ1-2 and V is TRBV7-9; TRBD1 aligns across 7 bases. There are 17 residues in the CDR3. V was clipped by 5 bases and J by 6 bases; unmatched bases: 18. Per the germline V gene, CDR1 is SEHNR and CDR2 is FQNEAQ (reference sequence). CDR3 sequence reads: CASSPIPGGKRRDGYTF. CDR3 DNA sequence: TGTGCCAGCAGCCCTATTCCAGGGGGAAAGAGGAGGGATGGCTACACCTTC.

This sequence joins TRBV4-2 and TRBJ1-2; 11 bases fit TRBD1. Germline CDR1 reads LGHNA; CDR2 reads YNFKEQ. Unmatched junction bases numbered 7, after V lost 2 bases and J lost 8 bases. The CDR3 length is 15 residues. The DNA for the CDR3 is TGTGCCAGCAGCCAACCCGGACAGGGGGCGGAGGGCTACACCTTC. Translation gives CASSQPGQGAEGYTF.

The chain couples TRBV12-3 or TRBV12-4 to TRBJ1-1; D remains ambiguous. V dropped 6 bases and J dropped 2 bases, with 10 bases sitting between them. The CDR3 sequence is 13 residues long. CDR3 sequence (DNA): TGTGCCAGCAGCCTAGACGAAAACACTGAAGCTTTCTTT. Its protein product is CASSLDENTEAFF.

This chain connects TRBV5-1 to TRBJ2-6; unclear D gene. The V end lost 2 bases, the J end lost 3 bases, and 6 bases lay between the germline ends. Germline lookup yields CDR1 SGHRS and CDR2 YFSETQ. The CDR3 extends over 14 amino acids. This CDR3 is CASSFTVGANVLTF. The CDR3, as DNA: TGCGCCAGCAGCTTTACGGTTGGGGCCAACGTCCTGACTTTC.

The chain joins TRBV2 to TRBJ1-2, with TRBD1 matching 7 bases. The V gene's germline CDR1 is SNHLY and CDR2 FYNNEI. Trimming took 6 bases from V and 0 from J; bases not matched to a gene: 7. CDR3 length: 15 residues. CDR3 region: CASSGGGQPNYGYTF. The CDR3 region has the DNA TGTGCCAGCAGCGGAGGGGGACAGCCTAACTATGGCTACACCTTC.

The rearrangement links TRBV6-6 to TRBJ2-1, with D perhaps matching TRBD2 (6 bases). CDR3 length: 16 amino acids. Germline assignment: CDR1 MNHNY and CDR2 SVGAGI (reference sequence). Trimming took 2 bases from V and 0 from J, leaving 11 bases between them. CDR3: CASSYRAGSSYNEQFF. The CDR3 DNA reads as TGTGCCAGCAGTTACAGAGCGGGTAGCTCCTACAATGAGCAGTTCTTC.

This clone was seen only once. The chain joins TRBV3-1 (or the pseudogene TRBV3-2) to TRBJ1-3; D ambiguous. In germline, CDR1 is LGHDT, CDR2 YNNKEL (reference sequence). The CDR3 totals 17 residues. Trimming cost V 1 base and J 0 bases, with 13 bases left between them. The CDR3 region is CASSQALTYSSGNTIYF. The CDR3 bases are TGTGCCAGCAGCCAAGCTCTGACCTACAGCTCTGGAAACACCATATATTTT.

The CDR3 bases are TGCGCCAGTCCAGCGTACAGGGGAGATTCACCCCTCCACTTT. This encodes CASPAYRGDSPLHF. This chain links TRBV5-1 with TRBJ1-6; 7 bases agree with TRBD1. CDR1 is SGHRS and CDR2 is YFSETQ in the germline V gene. V was clipped by 8 bases and J by 8 bases; unmatched bases: 10. The CDR3 covers 14 residues.

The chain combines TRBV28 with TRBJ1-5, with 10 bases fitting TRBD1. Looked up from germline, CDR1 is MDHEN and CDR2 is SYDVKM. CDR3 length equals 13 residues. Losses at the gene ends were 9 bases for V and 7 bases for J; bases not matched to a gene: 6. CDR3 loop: CASDRGPGQPQHF. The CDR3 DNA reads TGTGCCAGTGACAGGGGGCCAGGACAGCCCCAGCATTTT.

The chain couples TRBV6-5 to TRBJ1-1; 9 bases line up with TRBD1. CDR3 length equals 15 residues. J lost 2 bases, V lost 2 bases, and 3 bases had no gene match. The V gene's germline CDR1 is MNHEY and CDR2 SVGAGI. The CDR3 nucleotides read TGTGCCAGCAGTTACAGGGACAGGGTTAACACTGAAGCTTTCTTT. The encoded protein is CASSYRDRVNTEAFF.

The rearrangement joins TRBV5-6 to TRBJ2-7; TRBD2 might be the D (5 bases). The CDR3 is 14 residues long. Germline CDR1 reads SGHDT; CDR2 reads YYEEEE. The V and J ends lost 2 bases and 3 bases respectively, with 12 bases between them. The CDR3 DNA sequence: TGTGCCAGCAGCTTTTCCGGTCGGGACTACGAGCAGTACTTC. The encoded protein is CASSFSGRDYEQYF. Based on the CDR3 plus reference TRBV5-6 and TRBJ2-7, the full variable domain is DAGVTQSPTHLIKTRGQQVTLRCSPKSGHDTVSWYQQALGQGPQFIFQYYEEEERQRGNFPDRFSGHQFPNYSSELNVNALLLGDSALYLCASSFSGRDYEQYFGPGTRLTVT.

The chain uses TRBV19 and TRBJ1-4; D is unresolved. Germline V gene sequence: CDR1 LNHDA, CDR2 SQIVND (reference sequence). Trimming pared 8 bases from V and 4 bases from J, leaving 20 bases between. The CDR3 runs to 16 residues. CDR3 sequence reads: CASVRSRGSLNEKLFF. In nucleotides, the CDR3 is TGTGCCAGTGTCAGATCGCGCGGAAGTCTTAATGAAAAACTGTTTTTT.

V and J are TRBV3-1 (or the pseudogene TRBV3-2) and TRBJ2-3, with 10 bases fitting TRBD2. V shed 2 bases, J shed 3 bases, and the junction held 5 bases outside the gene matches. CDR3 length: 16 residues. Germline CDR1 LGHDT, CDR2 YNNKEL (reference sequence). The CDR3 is CASSQRAGGRTDTQYF. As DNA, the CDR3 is TGTGCCAGCAGCCAAAGAGCGGGGGGGCGAACAGATACGCAGTATTTT.

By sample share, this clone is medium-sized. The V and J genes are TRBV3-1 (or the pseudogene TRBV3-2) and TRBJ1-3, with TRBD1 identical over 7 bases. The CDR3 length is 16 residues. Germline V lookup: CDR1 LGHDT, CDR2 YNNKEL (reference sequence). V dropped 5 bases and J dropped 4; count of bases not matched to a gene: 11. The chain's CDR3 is CASSEGQRNSGNTIYF. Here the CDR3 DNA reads TGTGCCAGCAGCGAGGGACAGCGAAATTCCGGAAACACCATATATTTT.

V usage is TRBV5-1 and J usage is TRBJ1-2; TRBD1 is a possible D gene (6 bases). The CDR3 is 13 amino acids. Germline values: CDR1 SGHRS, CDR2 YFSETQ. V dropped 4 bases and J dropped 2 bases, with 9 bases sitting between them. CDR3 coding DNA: TGCGCCAGCAGCCCGACAGGAAACTATGGCTACACCTTC. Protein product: CASSPTGNYGYTF.

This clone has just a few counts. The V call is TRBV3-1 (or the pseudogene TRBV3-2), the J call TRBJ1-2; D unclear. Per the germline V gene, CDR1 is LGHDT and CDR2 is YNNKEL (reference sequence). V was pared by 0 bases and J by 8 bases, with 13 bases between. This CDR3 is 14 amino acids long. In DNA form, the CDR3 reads TGTGCCAGCAGCCAAGAGGCTTTCCCCACAGGCTACACCTTC. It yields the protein CASSQEAFPTGYTF.

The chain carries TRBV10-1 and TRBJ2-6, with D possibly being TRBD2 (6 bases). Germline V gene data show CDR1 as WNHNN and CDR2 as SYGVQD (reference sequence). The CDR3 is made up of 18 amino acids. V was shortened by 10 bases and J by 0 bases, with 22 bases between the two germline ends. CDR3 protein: CAIPPGLSASSGANVLTF. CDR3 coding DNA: TGCGCCATCCCACCGGGACTTTCTGCGAGCTCTGGGGCCAACGTCCTGACTTTC.

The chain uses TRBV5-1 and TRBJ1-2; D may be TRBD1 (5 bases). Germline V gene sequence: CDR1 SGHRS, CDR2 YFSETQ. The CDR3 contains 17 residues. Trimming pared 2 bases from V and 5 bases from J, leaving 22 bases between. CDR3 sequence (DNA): TGCGCCAGCAGCTTCGGGGGAATCCAGGAGGGGCCTTATGGCTACACCTTC. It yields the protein CASSFGGIQEGPYGYTF.